The sample holds a few counts of the clone carrying this T cell receptor (beta chain). Its target is not known. V shed 8 bases and J shed 4 bases, with 11 bases lying between them. Germline values: CDR1 MGHDK, CDR2 SYGVNS. The CDR3 is 12 residues long. The data originate from a study of identical twins. Study results and limitations: Fewer insertions characterized abundant cord blood beta clonotypes, whereas memory repertoires showed none. Invariant MAIT and iNKT cells may have partly biased zero-insertion analyses.

A universal primer site came from template switching; cDNA carried unique molecular identifiers. TCRdb reanalysed the 5' RACE reads using MiXCR and keeps one entry per CDR3 protein. Here the sample spans roughly 1.6 million distinct CDR3 sequences, under 35% being singletons. Material for sequencing was cord blood. The V gene is TRBV25-1, the J gene TRBJ1-2; perhaps TRBD1 as D (6 bases). The sequence derives from a newborn girl in good health. CDR3 sequence: CASEDRFYGYTF. CDR3 DNA: TGTGCCAGCGAAGACAGGTTCTATGGCTACACCTTC.